The source of this T cell receptor (beta chain) is a study of spatial heterogeneity in lung cancer. Study information: Alpha-chain sequences were consistently detected in smaller numbers than beta-chain sequences. Study-level findings and limits: Blood carried ubiquitous expanded tumor TCRs more at resection than follow-up.

Via MiXCR, TCRdb re-called the 5' RACE reads, giving one row per CDR3 protein. The table shows about 38,000 distinct CDR3 sequences, with 7.5% occurring only once. The time point is: sample taken at primary tumor resection. The donors were 55 to 85 patients with non-small cell lung cancer that was early-stage and untreated. From tumor, nontumor lung or frozen PBMC, whole RNA was taken unsorted for sequencing. This clonotype has only a few counts. No antigen is known for it. The CDR3 has 15 residues. The V segment lost 3 bases and the J segment 3 bases; nucleotides outside the gene matches: 8. Germline V CDR1 and CDR2: SQVTM, ANQGSEA.

The genes are TRBV29-1 and TRBJ2-3, with 8 nucleotides matching TRBD2. Source: PBMCs, taken at surgery. The TCR was taken from a male donor with early-stage non-small cell lung cancer. This chain's CDR3 is CSVDPSGRGTDTQYF. CDR3 coding DNA: TGCAGCGTTGACCCCAGCGGGAGAGGGACAGATACGCAGTATTTT.